This TCR beta chain is drawn from a study of shared clonotypes between healthy human individuals. Overall study context: The study enrolled a couple of women and a few men aged 18 to 49. Study-wide results and limits: Of the naive CD4 clonotypes, roughly 5.5% were shared across several donors. What naive subsets generally showed was a larger estimated richness than memory subsets showed.

Naive CD8 cells lacked CD45RO, underwent positive selection for CCR7 and left out terminally differentiated effector memory CD45RA+ cells. Comment on this clone: Its antigen remains unidentified.

Genomic DNA (from each subset) was split evenly across several immunoSEQ plates. Here immunoSEQ multiplex PCR was the method, and the copy in TCRdb shows in-frame clones only, minus some. The data hold roughly 2.1 million clones, with roughly 91% observed a single time. With 5 bases removed from V and 6 bases from J, the gap between germline ends came to 11 bases. This CDR3 spans 12 amino acids. Per germline, CDR1 MNHEY and CDR2 SMNVEV (reference sequence). This sequence was found in a man aged 18 to 29 in good health. Some clones in this sample may be carry-over from other donors' samples. Sample: naive CD8+ T cells from PBMCs. V is TRBV27 and J is TRBJ2-7, with D uncertain. CDR3 nucleotides: TGTGCCAGCAGTGGCCCCCCCGGCGAGCAGTACTTC. This gives the protein CASSGPPGEQYF.